One sample yielded the 28 T cell receptor beta chains listed below, sequenced in a study of T cell repertoires in cytomegalovirus infection. TCRdb itself ran the reads through MiXCR, one entry per CDR3 protein. The sample includes 310,000 or so distinct CDR3 sequences, about 9.1% of them seen just once. The sequenced sample consisted of PBMCs. All receptors derive from a human donor in good health (CMV status not recorded). Some clones in this sample may be carry-over from other donors' samples.

This clonotype was observed a handful of times. The rearrangement joins TRBV3-1 to TRBJ2-1, with TRBD1 matching over 7 bases. Trimming removed 5 bases from V and 4 bases from J; junction bases left unmatched: 5. This CDR3 spans 14 amino acids. The germline V gene encodes CDR1 LGHDT and CDR2 YNNKEL (reference sequence). The DNA for the CDR3 is TGTGCCAGCAGCTGGGACAGACAATACAATGAGCAGTTCTTC. Translation: CASSWDRQYNEQFF.

This clonotype has ten or more counts. The chain is built from TRBV7-9 and TRBJ1-4, with a possible D match to TRBD1 (6 bases). The germline gives CDR1 SEHNR, CDR2 FQNEAQ (reference sequence). This CDR3 comprises 14 residues. V shed 5 bases and J shed 8 bases, with 15 bases lying between them. The CDR3 DNA reads as TGTGCCAGCAGCAATTACAGGGACGAGGAAAAACTGTTTTTT. Protein sequence: CASSNYRDEEKLFF.

This clonotype was picked up many times. The chain recombines TRBV9 with TRBJ2-1; 7 nucleotides agree with TRBD2. This CDR3 region has 16 residues. V lost 2 bases and J lost 3; bases outside the gene matches: 8. Germline CDR1 SGDLS, CDR2 YYNGEE. The CDR3 reads CASSVAGLSNYNEQFF. DNA for the CDR3: TGTGCCAGCAGCGTCGCGGGACTATCCAACTACAATGAGCAGTTCTTC.

This clonotype showed up many times. V is TRBV4-1 and J is TRBJ2-3; TRBD1 is a possible D gene (5 bases). The CDR3 covers 15 residues. Trimming took 1 base from V and 4 from J, leaving 12 bases between them. Germline-derived CDR1 and CDR2 are MGHRA and YSYEKL. Here the CDR3 DNA reads TGCGCCAGCAGCCAAGTGCAGGGTCGGCCAGATACGCAGTATTTT. It encodes CASSQVQGRPDTQYF.

This clonotype was counted many times. This chain links TRBV6-2 or TRBV6-3 with TRBJ1-5; D is uncertain. V lost 5 bases and J lost 0, with 11 bases in between. The CDR3 loop spans 15 amino acids. CDR1 and CDR2 from the germline V gene are MNHEY and SVGEGT. The CDR3 bases are TGTGCCAGCAGTCCCGCGGGCCATAGCAATCAGCCCCAGCATTTT. Translating it yields CASSPAGHSNQPQHF.

This clonotype was picked up a small number of times. The gene calls are TRBV29-1 and TRBJ2-7; D not resolved. The CDR3 sequence is 12 residues long. V was trimmed by 2 bases and J by 2 bases, leaving 7 bases between them. Germline V gives CDR1 SQVTM, CDR2 ANQGSEA. As DNA, the CDR3 is TGCAGCGTTGAAACCGACACCTACGAGCAGTACTTC. Amino acid sequence: CSVETDTYEQYF.

The chain is built from TRBV20-1 and TRBJ2-3; D is undetermined. The CDR3 has 12 residues. V was clipped by 3 bases and J by 2 bases, with 6 bases between them. Germline V gene sequence: CDR1 DFQATT, CDR2 SNEGSKA (reference sequence). The CDR3 loop reads CSASPDTDTQYF. CDR3 DNA: TGCAGTGCTAGTCCAGACACAGATACGCAGTATTTT.

This clonotype was seen ten or more times. The J gene is TRBJ2-7, the V gene TRBV7-2; TRBD2 agrees at 9 bases. CDR1 and CDR2 (germline): SGHTA, FQGNSA. The V gene end was trimmed by 5 bases and the J gene end by 4 bases; junction bases not matched to a gene: 6. This CDR3 has 14 amino acids. CDR3 DNA sequence: TGTGCCAGCAGCCCTAGCGGGACCAGTTACGAGCAGTACGTC. Its translation: CASSPSGTSYEQYV.

This clonotype came up many times. This chain links TRBV4-1 with TRBJ1-2, with a tentative D call TRBD1 (6 bases). V was cut by 1 base and J by 4 bases, with 10 bases left in between. From germline, CDR1 is MGHRA and CDR2 YSYEKL. This CDR3 has 14 amino acids. The CDR3 sequence is CASSQGKGVYGYTF. In DNA form, the CDR3 reads TGCGCCAGCAGCCAAGGAAAGGGGGTCTATGGCTACACCTTC.

In this sample, this clonotype turned up many times. The chain uses TRBV6-5 and TRBJ1-1; D is unclear. Germline V lookup: CDR1 MNHEY, CDR2 SVGAGI. Trimming removed 0 bases from V and 2 bases from J, with 7 bases in between. The CDR3 spans 14 residues. CDR3 sequence reads: CASSYSPANTEAFF. The DNA of the CDR3 is TGTGCCAGCAGTTACTCTCCAGCTAACACTGAAGCTTTCTTT.

This clonotype was counted many times. V gene TRBV28 combines with J gene TRBJ2-5, with D possibly TRBD1 on 7 matching bases. The ends were cut back, 5 bases at V and 3 bases at J, with 19 bases in the middle. CDR3 length: 16 residues. Looked up from germline, CDR1 is MDHEN and CDR2 is SYDVKM. The CDR3 sequence is CASSIGGTALKETQYF. The CDR3 DNA reads TGTGCCAGCAGTATAGGAGGGACAGCGTTGAAAGAGACCCAGTACTTC. Combining the CDR3 with reference TRBV28 and TRBJ2-5 gives the whole variable domain DVKVTQSSRYLVKRTGEKVFLECVQDMDHENMFWYRQDPGLGLRLIYFSYDVKMKEKGDIPEGYSVSREKKERFSLILESASTNQTSMYLCASSIGGTALKETQYFGPGTRLLVL.

The chain recombines TRBV20-1 with TRBJ2-7; D tentatively fits TRBD1 or TRBD2 (5 bases each). Trimming removed 3 bases from V and 4 bases from J, with 13 bases in between. The CDR3 runs 13 residues. Per the germline V gene, CDR1 is DFQATT and CDR2 is SNEGSKA (reference sequence). The CDR3 reads CSASRDPAYEQYF. CDR3 coding DNA: TGCAGTGCTAGCCGGGACCCCGCTTACGAGCAGTACTTC.

This rearrangement joins TRBV14 to TRBJ1-6; no reliable D call. The germline gives CDR1 SGHDN, CDR2 FVKESK. The CDR3 has 15 amino acids. The V and J ends lost 4 bases and 7 bases respectively, with 14 bases between them. The CDR3 spells CASSLSKGQNSPLHF. CDR3 nucleotides: TGTGCCAGCAGCCTTTCGAAAGGGCAAAATTCACCCCTCCACTTT. The whole variable domain, remainder taken from reference TRBV14 and TRBJ1-6, is EAGVTQFPSHSVIEKGQTVTLRCDPISGHDNLYWYRRVMGKEIKFLLHFVKESKQDESGMPNNRFLAERTGGTYSTLKVQPAELEDSGVYFCASSLSKGQNSPLHFGNGTRLTVT.

This clonotype was recorded many times. The gene calls are TRBV19 and TRBJ1-5; D remains ambiguous. This CDR3 is built from 15 residues. Trimming shortened V by 3 bases and J by 1 base, and 10 bases separated the two germline ends. The germline gives CDR1 LNHDA, CDR2 SQIVND (reference sequence). The DNA for the CDR3 is TGTGCCAGTAGTATTGACACATCCAGCAATCAGCCCCAGCATTTT. This codes for CASSIDTSSNQPQHF.

This clonotype was recorded many times. Its ends do not fully match the called genes, so a read error is possible. The rearrangement joins TRBV12-3 or TRBV12-4 to TRBJ2-1, with 10 bases lining up with TRBD1. CDR3 length equals 13 residues. In DNA, the CDR3 is TGTGCCAGCAGTCCCGGGACAGGGGTCTTGAAGCTCTTC. Translation gives CASSPGTGVLKLF.

This clonotype was counted many times. CDR3 protein: CASSFSGGAFF. As DNA, the CDR3 is TGTGCCAGCAGCTTCTCTGGGGGGGCTTTCTTT. V gene TRBV11-2 combines with J gene TRBJ1-1; D is perhaps TRBD1 (5 bases). Germline V gene data show CDR1 as SGHAT and CDR2 as FQNNGV. V dropped 3 bases and J dropped 11 bases, with 10 bases sitting between them. The CDR3 spans 11 residues.

The sample holds many counts of this clonotype. The rearrangement uses TRBV7-2 and TRBJ1-2, with D possibly matching TRBD1 (6 bases). V dropped 5 bases and J dropped 5 bases, with 18 bases sitting between them. CDR1 is SGHTA and CDR2 is FQGNSA in the germline V gene. The CDR3 runs 15 residues. The CDR3 nucleotides read TGTGCCAGCAGCGCCTACAGGGAGGTGGGATATGGCTACACCTTC. Translating gives CASSAYREVGYGYTF.

This clonotype has a count of ten or more. The rearrangement links TRBV5-1 to TRBJ1-1; no definite D call. The CDR3 is 14 residues long. V was clipped by 4 bases and J by 7 bases, with 17 bases between them. The germline gives CDR1 SGHRS, CDR2 YFSETQ. CDR3 amino acids: CASSPGRLPGEAFF. The CDR3 nucleotides read TGCGCCAGCAGCCCCGGACGGTTACCGGGTGAAGCTTTCTTT.

This clonotype was seen at least ten times. With a much larger clone just one base away, this may be a read error. The rearrangement joins TRBV7-2 to TRBJ1-2; D is unclear. Trimming cost V 0 bases and J 1 base, with 3 bases left between them. The V gene's germline CDR1 is SGHTA and CDR2 FQGNSA. The CDR3 has 13 residues. The CDR3 reads CASSLASNYGYTF. The CDR3 DNA reads as TGTGCCAGCAGCTTAGCCAGTAACTATGGCTACACCTTC.

The rearrangement joins TRBV12-3 or TRBV12-4 to TRBJ2-5; 7 nucleotides agree with TRBD1. This CDR3 comprises 13 residues. J lost 1 base, V lost 6 bases, and 2 bases had no gene match. DNA of the CDR3: TGTGCCAGCAGAGACAGGGCCCAAGAGACCCAGTACTTC. Its translation: CASRDRAQETQYF.

The sample holds many counts of this clonotype. The V and J genes are TRBV7-8 and TRBJ1-1; 11 bases line up with TRBD1. The V segment lost 4 bases and the J segment 3 bases; nucleotides outside the gene matches: 13. The CDR3 length is 18 residues. The V gene's germline CDR1 is SGHVS and CDR2 FQNEAQ. The CDR3 DNA sequence: TGTGCCAGCAGCTCATCACCGTGGACAGGGGGCGCGGACACTGAAGCTTTCTTT. Translation: CASSSSPWTGGADTEAFF.

The V and J genes are TRBV7-9 and TRBJ2-1, with 9 bases matching TRBD2. Germline V gene lookup returns CDR1 SEHNR and CDR2 FQNEAQ (reference sequence). The CDR3 consists of 19 residues. V gave up 4 bases and J gave up 2 bases; unmatched junction bases: 15. CDR3 in DNA: TGTGCCAGCAGCTCCCCACCCCAGCGGGGGGCCCCGCCCTACAATGAGCAGTTCTTC. Encoded protein: CASSSPPQRGAPPYNEQFF.

The rearrangement joins TRBV2 to TRBJ1-1, with D unclear. This CDR3 contains 11 residues. Looked up from germline, CDR1 is SNHLY and CDR2 is FYNNEI. V was pared by 8 bases and J by 3 bases, with 7 bases between. The chain's CDR3 is CASAGYTEAFF. CDR3 sequence (DNA): TGTGCCAGCGCGGGTTACACTGAAGCTTTCTTT.

This clonotype was recorded a few times. The V gene is TRBV10-2, the J gene TRBJ1-1; D is ambiguous. This CDR3 has 11 amino acids. The germline CDR1 and CDR2 sequences are WSHSY and SAAADI. The germline V and J ends were trimmed by 4 bases and 6 bases, with 6 bases remaining between them. The CDR3 spells CASSVSAEAFF. The CDR3 DNA reads as TGCGCCAGCAGTGTGTCGGCTGAAGCTTTCTTT.

V usage is TRBV29-1 and J usage is TRBJ2-1; 7 bases line up with TRBD2. The trim removed 6 bases at V and 5 bases at J, leaving 4 bases unmatched. The germline V gene encodes CDR1 SQVTM and CDR2 ANQGSEA. CDR3 size: 12 residues. Here the CDR3 DNA reads TGCAGCGTCCACCTAGCGGACAATGAGCAGTTCTTC. Protein sequence: CSVHLADNEQFF.

This clonotype was detected ten times or more. The chain has TRBV12-3 or TRBV12-4 and TRBJ1-2; 9 positions agree with TRBD1. CDR3 length: 13 residues. V lost 9 bases to trimming and J lost 7 bases; unmatched junction nucleotides: 9. The CDR3 region is CASTRRDRAGYTF. DNA of the CDR3: TGTGCCAGTACTAGGAGGGACAGGGCTGGCTACACCTTC.

This clonotype was seen at least ten times. This chain links TRBV7-3 with TRBJ2-1, with 7 bases aligning to TRBD2. V lost 5 bases to trimming and J lost 3 bases; unmatched junction nucleotides: 7. Germline CDR1 SGHTA, CDR2 FQGTGA. This CDR3 region has 15 residues. The CDR3 protein is CASSTSGADYNEQFF. In DNA, the CDR3 is TGTGCCAGCAGCACCAGCGGGGCCGACTACAATGAGCAGTTCTTC.

V gene TRBV20-1 combines with J gene TRBJ2-1, with 13 positions matching TRBD2. V lost 4 bases to trimming and J lost 9 bases; unmatched junction nucleotides: 15. The CDR3 consists of 17 residues. In germline, CDR1 is DFQATT, CDR2 SNEGSKA (reference sequence). The CDR3, as DNA: TGCAGTGCTACCAGCGCCGGGACTAGCGGGGAGCGGGGTGAGCAGTTCTTC. It is translated as CSATSAGTSGERGEQFF.